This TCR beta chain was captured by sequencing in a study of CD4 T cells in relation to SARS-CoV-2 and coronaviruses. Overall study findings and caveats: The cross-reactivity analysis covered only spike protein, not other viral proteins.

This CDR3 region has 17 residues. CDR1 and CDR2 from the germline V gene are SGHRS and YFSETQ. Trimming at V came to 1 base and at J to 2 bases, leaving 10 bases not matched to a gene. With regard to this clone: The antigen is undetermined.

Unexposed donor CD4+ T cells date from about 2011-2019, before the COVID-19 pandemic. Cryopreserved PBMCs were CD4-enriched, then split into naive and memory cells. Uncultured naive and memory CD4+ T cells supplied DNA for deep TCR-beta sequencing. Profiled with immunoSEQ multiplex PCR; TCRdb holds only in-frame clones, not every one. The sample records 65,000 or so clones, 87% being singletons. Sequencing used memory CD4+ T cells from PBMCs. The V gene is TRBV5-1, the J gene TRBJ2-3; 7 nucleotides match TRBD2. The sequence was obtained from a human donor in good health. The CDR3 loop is CASSLRGSGGPTDTQYF. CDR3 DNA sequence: TGCGCCAGCAGCTTGCGGGGTTCGGGGGGTCCCACAGATACGCAGTATTTT.